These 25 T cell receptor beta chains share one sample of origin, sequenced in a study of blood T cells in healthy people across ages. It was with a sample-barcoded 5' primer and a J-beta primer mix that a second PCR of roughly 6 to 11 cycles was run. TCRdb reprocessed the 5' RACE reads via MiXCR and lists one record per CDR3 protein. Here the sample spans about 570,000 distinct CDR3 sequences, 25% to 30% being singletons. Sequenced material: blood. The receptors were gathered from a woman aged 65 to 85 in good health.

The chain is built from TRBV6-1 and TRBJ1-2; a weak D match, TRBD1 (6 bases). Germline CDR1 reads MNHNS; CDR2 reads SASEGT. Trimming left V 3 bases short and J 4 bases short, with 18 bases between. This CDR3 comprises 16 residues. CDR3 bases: TGTGCCAGCAGTGACTGGGGGCGGTCTGTCATCTATGGCTACACCTTC. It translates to CASSDWGRSVIYGYTF.

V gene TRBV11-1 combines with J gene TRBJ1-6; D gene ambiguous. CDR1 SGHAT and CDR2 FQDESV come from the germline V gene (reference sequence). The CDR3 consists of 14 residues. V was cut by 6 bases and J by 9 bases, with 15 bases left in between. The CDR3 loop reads CASSQGRSPSPLHF. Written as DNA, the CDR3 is TGTGCCAGCAGTCAAGGTCGAAGCCCTTCACCCCTCCACTTT.

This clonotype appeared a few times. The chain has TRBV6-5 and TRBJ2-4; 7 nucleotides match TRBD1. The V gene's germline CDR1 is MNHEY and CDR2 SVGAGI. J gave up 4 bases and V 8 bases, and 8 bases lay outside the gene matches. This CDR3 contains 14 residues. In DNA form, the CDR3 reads TGTGCCAGCTCCAGGGGGACGGCTAAAAACATTCAGTACTTC. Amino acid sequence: CASSRGTAKNIQYF.

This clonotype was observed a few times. For the CDR3, the DNA is TGCAGTGCTAGACCATGGGCCGGGACAGGCAATTACGAGCAGTACTTC. The encoded protein is CSARPWAGTGNYEQYF. The rearrangement uses TRBV20-1 and TRBJ2-1; 8 positions match TRBD1. The end of the DNA is better explained by TRBJ2-7, so the J call may be wrong. Germline V gives CDR1 DFQATT, CDR2 SNEGSKA (reference sequence). This CDR3 is built from 16 residues.

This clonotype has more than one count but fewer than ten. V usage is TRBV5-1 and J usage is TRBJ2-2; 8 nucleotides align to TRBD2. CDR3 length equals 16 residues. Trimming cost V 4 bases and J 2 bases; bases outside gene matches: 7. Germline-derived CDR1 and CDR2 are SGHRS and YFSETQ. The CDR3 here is CASSLTSGLNTGELFF. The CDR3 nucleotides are TGCGCCAGCAGCCTAACTAGCGGACTTAACACCGGGGAGCTGTTTTTT.

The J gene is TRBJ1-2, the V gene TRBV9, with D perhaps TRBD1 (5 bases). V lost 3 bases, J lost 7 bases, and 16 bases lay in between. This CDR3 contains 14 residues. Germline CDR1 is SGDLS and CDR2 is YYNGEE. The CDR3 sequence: CASSESWTTGGYTF. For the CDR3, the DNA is TGTGCCAGCAGCGAAAGTTGGACAACAGGTGGCTACACCTTC.

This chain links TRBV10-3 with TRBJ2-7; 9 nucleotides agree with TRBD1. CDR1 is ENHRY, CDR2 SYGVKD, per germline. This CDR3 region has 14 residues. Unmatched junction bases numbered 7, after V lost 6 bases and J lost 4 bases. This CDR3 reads CAISLGTGRYEQYF. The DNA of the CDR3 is TGTGCCATCAGCCTTGGGACAGGGAGATACGAGCAGTACTTC.

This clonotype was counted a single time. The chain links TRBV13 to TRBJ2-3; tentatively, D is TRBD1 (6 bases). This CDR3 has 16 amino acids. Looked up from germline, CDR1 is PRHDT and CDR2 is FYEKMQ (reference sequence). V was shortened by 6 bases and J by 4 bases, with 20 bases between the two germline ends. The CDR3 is CASRSAGVGGPDTQYF. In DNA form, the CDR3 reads TGTGCCAGCAGGAGTGCAGGGGTTGGGGGCCCAGATACGCAGTATTTT. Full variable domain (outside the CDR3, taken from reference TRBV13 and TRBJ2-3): AAGVIQSPRHLIKEKRETATLKCYPIPRHDTVYWYQQGPGQDPQFLISFYEKMQSDKGSIPDRFSAQQFSDYHSELNMSSLELGDSALYFCASRSAGVGGPDTQYFGPGTRLTVL.

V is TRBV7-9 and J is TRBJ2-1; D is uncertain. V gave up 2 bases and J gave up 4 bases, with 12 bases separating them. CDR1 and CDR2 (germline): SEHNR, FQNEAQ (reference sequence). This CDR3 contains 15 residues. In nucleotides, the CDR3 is TGTGCCAGCAGCTTATCCACAGCCTCATACAATGAGCAGTTCTTC. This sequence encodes CASSLSTASYNEQFF.

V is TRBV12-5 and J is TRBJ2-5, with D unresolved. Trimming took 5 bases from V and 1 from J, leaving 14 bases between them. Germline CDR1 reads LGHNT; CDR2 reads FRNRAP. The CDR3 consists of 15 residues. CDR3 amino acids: CASGLAVGFQETQYF. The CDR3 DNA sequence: TGTGCTAGTGGTCTGGCTGTGGGCTTCCAAGAGACCCAGTACTTC.

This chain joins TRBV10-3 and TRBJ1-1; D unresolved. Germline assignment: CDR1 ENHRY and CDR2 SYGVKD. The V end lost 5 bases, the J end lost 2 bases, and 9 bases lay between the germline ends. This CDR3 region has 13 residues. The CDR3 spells CAISQTFNTEAFF. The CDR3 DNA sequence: TGTGCCATCAGTCAGACTTTTAACACTGAAGCTTTCTTT.

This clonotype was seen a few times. The CDR3 nucleotides are TGCGCCAGCAGCCAAGTTTTCAGCCCACAGGGGACCTACGAGCAGTACTTC. Residues: CASSQVFSPQGTYEQYF. The chain combines TRBV4-1 with TRBJ2-7; 7 positions agree with TRBD1. Germline CDR1 reads MGHRA; CDR2 reads YSYEKL. This CDR3 is 17 amino acids long. V was pared by 1 base and J by 2 bases, with 11 bases of the junction left unmatched.

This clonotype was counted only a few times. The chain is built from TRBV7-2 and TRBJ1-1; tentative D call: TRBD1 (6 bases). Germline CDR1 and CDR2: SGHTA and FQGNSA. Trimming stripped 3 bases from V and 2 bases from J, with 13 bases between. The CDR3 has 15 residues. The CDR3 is CASSFYLGANTEAFF. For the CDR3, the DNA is TGTGCCAGCAGCTTCTACTTGGGGGCAAACACTGAAGCTTTCTTT.

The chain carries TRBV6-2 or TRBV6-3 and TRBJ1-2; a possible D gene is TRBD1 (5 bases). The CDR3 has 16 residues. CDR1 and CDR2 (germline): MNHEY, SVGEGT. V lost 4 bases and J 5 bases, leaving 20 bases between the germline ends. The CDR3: CASSWDPSARSYGYTF. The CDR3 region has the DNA TGTGCCAGCAGTTGGGACCCAAGCGCCCGGTCTTATGGCTACACCTTC.

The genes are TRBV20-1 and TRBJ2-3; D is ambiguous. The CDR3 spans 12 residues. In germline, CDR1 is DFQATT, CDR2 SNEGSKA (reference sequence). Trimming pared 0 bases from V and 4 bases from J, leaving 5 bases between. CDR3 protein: CSARDKSDTQYF. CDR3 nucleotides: TGCAGTGCTAGAGATAAGTCAGATACGCAGTATTTT.

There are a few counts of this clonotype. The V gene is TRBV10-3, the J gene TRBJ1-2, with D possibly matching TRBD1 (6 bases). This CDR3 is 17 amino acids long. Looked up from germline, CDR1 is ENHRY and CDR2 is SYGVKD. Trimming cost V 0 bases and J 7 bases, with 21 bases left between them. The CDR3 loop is CAISESGGGRQGIGYTF. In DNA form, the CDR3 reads TGTGCCATCAGTGAGTCGGGGGGAGGCCGGCAGGGGATTGGCTACACCTTC.

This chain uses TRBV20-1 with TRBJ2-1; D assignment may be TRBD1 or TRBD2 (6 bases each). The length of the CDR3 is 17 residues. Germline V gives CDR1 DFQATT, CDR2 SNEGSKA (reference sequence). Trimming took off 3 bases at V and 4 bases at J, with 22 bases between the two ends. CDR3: CSARDPSGAHLYNEQFF. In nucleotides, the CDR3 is TGCAGTGCTAGGGATCCCTCGGGGGCCCACTTATACAATGAGCAGTTCTTC.

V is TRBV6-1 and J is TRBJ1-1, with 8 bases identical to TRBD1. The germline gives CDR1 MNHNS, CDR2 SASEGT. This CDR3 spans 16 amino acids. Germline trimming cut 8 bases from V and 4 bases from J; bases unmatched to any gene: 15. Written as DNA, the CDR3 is TGTGCCAGCGGATCCGGGACAGGAGTTGGTAGCACTGAAGCTTTCTTT. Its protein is CASGSGTGVGSTEAFF.

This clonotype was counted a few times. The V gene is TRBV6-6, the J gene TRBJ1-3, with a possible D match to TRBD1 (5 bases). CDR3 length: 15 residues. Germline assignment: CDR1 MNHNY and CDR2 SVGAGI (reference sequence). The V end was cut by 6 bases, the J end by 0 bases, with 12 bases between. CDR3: CASRRQTSSGNTIYF. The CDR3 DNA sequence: TGTGCCAGCAGACGACAGACGTCCTCTGGAAACACCATATATTTT.

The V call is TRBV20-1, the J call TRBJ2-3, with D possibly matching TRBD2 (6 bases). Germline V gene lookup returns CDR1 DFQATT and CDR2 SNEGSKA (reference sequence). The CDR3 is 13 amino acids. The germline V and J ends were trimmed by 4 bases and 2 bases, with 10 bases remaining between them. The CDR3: CSAISGYTDTQYF. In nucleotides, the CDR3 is TGCAGTGCTATTAGCGGCTACACAGATACGCAGTATTTT.

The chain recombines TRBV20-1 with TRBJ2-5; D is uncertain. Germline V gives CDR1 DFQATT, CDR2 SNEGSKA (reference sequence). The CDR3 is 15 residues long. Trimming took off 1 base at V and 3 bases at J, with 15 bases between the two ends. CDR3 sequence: CSARGVKSVEETQYF. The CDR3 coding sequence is TGCAGTGCTAGAGGTGTGAAGTCCGTTGAAGAGACCCAGTACTTC.

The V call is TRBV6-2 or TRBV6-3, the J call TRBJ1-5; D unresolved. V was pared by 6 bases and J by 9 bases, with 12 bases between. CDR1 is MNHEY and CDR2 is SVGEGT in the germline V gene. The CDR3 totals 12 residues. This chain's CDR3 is CASRFGGLPQHF. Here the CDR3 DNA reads TGTGCCAGCAGGTTTGGTGGGCTGCCCCAGCATTTT.

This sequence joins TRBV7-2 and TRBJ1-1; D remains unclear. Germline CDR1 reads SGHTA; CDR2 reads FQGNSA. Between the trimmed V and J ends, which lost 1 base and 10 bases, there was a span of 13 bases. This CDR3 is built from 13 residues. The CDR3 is CASSLVWGPLAFF. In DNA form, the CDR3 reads TGTGCCAGCAGCTTAGTCTGGGGTCCCCTAGCTTTCTTT.

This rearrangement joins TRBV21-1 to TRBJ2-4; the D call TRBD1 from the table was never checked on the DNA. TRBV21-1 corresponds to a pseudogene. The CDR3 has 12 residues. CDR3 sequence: CASSNDRRVQYF. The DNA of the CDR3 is TGTGCCAGCAGCAACGACAGGAGGGTTCAGTACTTC.

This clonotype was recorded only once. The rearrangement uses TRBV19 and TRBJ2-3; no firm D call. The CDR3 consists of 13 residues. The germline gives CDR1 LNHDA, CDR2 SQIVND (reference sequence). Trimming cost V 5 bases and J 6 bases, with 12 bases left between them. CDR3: CASSSDRWDTQYF. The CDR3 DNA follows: TGTGCCAGTAGTTCGGACCGGTGGGATACGCAGTATTTT.